These 28 T cell receptor beta chains share one sample of origin, sequenced in a study of T cells in Graves' hyperthyroidism and ophthalmopathy. Researchers took RNA transcripts and amplified the TCR beta CDR3 regions from them. In the first-round RT-PCR of the TCR CDR3, the HTBI primer set was used. TCRdb called the multiplex PCR reads again in MiXCR, with one record for every CDR3 protein. The data contain hundreds of thousands of distinct CDR3 sequences, 15% to 20% of them seen just once; the ten biggest clones take up roughly 44%. The specimen sequenced was blood. The source is a man aged 40-50 years with Graves' ophthalmopathy.

There are a few counts of this clonotype. V and J are TRBV6-4 and TRBJ1-5, with a possible D match to TRBD1 (5 bases). CDR1 is MRHNA and CDR2 is SNTAGT in the germline V gene. The CDR3 is made up of 14 amino acids. V was cut by 6 bases and J by 10 bases, with 19 bases left in between. CDR3: CASSPMGGRNPQHF. The CDR3 region has the DNA TGTGCCAGCAGCCCGATGGGGGGAAGAAATCCCCAGCATTTT.

Ten or more counts support this clonotype. The chain employs TRBV7-2 and TRBJ2-2; tentative D call: TRBD2 (5 bases). This CDR3 has 14 residues. Germline CDR1 reads SGHTA; CDR2 reads FQGNSA. Trimming removed 1 base at V and 11 bases at J, with 14 bases between. Written as DNA, the CDR3 is TGTGCCAGCAGCTTAGATTTCCGGGGTGGCGAGCTGTTTTTT. Translated: CASSLDFRGGELFF.

The genes are TRBV3-1 and TRBJ2-2; 13 nucleotides line up with TRBD2. Germline lookup yields CDR1 LGHDT and CDR2 YNNKEL (reference sequence). CDR3 length: 16 residues. Trimming removed 4 bases from V and 1 base from J; junction bases left unmatched: 0. The CDR3 region has the DNA TGTGCCAGCAGCCGACTAGCGGGGGGGAACACCGGGGAGCTGTTTTTT. It codes for CASSRLAGGNTGELFF. Full variable domain (remainder filled in from reference TRBV3-1 and TRBJ2-2): DTAVSQTPKYLVTQMGNDKSIKCEQNLGHDTMYWYKQDSKKFLKIMFSYNNKELIINETVPNRFSPKSPDKAHLNLHINSLELGDSAVYFCASSRLAGGNTGELFFGEGSRLTVL.

This clonotype was seen ten or more times. The rearrangement uses TRBV7-8 and TRBJ2-3; TRBD2 agrees at 7 bases. CDR3 length: 13 residues. V shed 11 bases and J 5 bases; nucleotides not matched to a gene: 10. From germline, CDR1 is SGHVS and CDR2 FQNEAQ. The CDR3 nucleotides read TGTGCCGGCGGGGACTATCTCAAAGATACGCAGTATTTT. Protein: CAGGDYLKDTQYF.

The chain has TRBV7-9 and TRBJ2-3, with 7 bases fitting TRBD2. Germline V lookup: CDR1 SEHNR, CDR2 FQNEAQ (reference sequence). V shed 3 bases and J 4 bases; nucleotides not matched to a gene: 7. The CDR3 runs to 15 residues. The CDR3 protein is CASSFRGREADTQYF. DNA for the CDR3: TGTGCCAGCAGCTTCCGGGGCCGGGAGGCAGATACGCAGTATTTT.

This chain uses TRBV15 with TRBJ2-1, with 10 bases matching TRBD2. The CDR3 has 18 amino acids. Germline trimming cut 0 bases from V and 3 bases from J; bases unmatched to any gene: 8. Germline CDR1 reads LNHNV; CDR2 reads YYDKDF (reference sequence). This chain's CDR3 is CATSRDPLAGEIYNEQFF. The CDR3, as DNA: TGTGCCACCAGCAGAGACCCCCTAGCGGGAGAGATCTACAATGAGCAGTTCTTC.

This clonotype has a handful of counts. The chain combines TRBV12-3 or TRBV12-4 with TRBJ2-1, with TRBD1 identical over 8 bases. The J segment lost 7 bases and the V segment lost 3 bases, leaving 5 bases of the junction unmatched. The CDR3 is 14 amino acids. The CDR3 is CASSFGQGENEQFF. In nucleotides, the CDR3 is TGTGCCAGCAGTTTCGGACAGGGAGAGAATGAGCAGTTCTTC.

Ten or more counts support this clonotype. The J gene is TRBJ2-1, the V gene TRBV9; 7 bases line up with TRBD2. Germline V gene lookup returns CDR1 SGDLS and CDR2 YYNGEE. This CDR3 comprises 16 residues. V shed 1 base and J 5 bases; nucleotides not matched to a gene: 9. As DNA, the CDR3 is TGTGCCAGCAGCGTAAGGGGAGCGGGAATCAACAATGAGCAGTTCTTC. It translates to CASSVRGAGINNEQFF.

The rearrangement uses TRBV4-2 and TRBJ2-3; TRBD2 agrees at 7 bases. Germline trimming cut 3 bases from V and 0 bases from J; bases unmatched to any gene: 6. The germline CDR1 and CDR2 sequences are LGHNA and YNFKEQ. This CDR3 has 16 amino acids. The CDR3 here is CASSQEAGPSTDTQYF. CDR3 bases: TGTGCCAGCAGCCAGGAAGCGGGGCCTAGCACAGATACGCAGTATTTT.

This clonotype was counted only a few times. The rearrangement uses TRBV12-3 or TRBV12-4 and TRBJ1-5; a weak D match, TRBD1 (5 bases). Trimming cost V 5 bases and J 7 bases, with 15 bases left between them. The CDR3 loop spans 14 amino acids. The chain's CDR3 is CASSDSGRGQPQHF. In DNA, the CDR3 is TGTGCCAGCAGTGACAGTGGCCGGGGACAGCCCCAGCATTTT.

This clonotype was detected a few times. J is TRBJ2-3 and V is TRBV27; possible D gene TRBD2, 6 bases. Germline CDR1 is MNHEY and CDR2 is SMNVEV (reference sequence). The CDR3 has 14 residues. The V gene lost 6 bases and the J gene lost 3 bases, with 13 bases spanning the gap. The CDR3 here is CASRRGVETDTQYF. The CDR3 DNA is TGTGCCAGCAGGCGGGGAGTTGAAACAGATACGCAGTATTTT.

This clonotype was found a few times. The chain links TRBV13 to TRBJ1-1; D gene uncertain. From germline, CDR1 is PRHDT and CDR2 FYEKMQ (reference sequence). V was shortened by 1 base and J by 1 base, with 10 bases between the two germline ends. This CDR3 contains 15 residues. CDR3 sequence: CASSLVTASNTEAFF. The DNA of the CDR3 is TGTGCCAGCAGCTTAGTGACGGCCTCGAACACTGAAGCTTTCTTT.

This clonotype was recorded at least ten times. A read error may account for a junction end that differs from germline. The chain has TRBV18 and TRBJ2-1; 9 bases align to TRBD1. CDR3 length equals 13 residues. CDR1 and CDR2 from the germline V gene are KGHSH and LQKENI. CDR3 nucleotide sequence: TGTGCCAGCTCTCCACAGGGGGCCAATGAGCAGTTCTTC. It translates to CASSPQGANEQFF.

The rearrangement links TRBV20-1 to TRBJ2-3, with D possibly being TRBD1 (5 bases). The CDR3 has 16 amino acids. Germline V gene lookup returns CDR1 DFQATT and CDR2 SNEGSKA (reference sequence). V lost 0 bases, J lost 3 bases, and 16 bases lay in between. CDR3 bases: TGCAGTGCTAGAGATCGGCGCCAGGGTCGGACAGATACGCAGTATTTT. This codes for CSARDRRQGRTDTQYF.

This clonotype occurred a few times. V and J are TRBV6-2 or TRBV6-3 and TRBJ2-1; 9 nucleotides match TRBD2. Germline CDR1 is MNHEY and CDR2 is SVGEGT. The CDR3 contains 17 residues. V lost 6 bases to trimming and J lost 7 bases; unmatched junction nucleotides: 16. The CDR3 coding sequence is TGTGCCAGCAGGACCCTGGGGAAGCTAGCGGGGTTGAATGAGCAGTTCTTC. Translation: CASRTLGKLAGLNEQFF.

This clonotype has at least ten counts. The chain employs TRBV28 and TRBJ1-1; TRBD1 matches at 9 bases. The CDR3 sequence is 16 residues long. CDR1 is MDHEN, CDR2 SYDVKM, per germline. V shed 5 bases and J 4 bases; nucleotides not matched to a gene: 11. In DNA form, the CDR3 reads TGTGCCAGCAGTATCCCGACAGGGGGGAGCGGCACTGAAGCTTTCTTT. Its translation is CASSIPTGGSGTEAFF.

This chain connects TRBV20-1 to TRBJ1-6; 8 positions agree with TRBD1. The CDR3 contains 17 residues. CDR1 DFQATT and CDR2 SNEGSKA come from the germline V gene (reference sequence). V lost 4 bases, J lost 0 bases, and 8 bases stayed unmatched. For the CDR3, the DNA is TGCAGTGCTAAGACAGGGGAAGGAGGCTCCTATAATTCACCCCTCCACTTT. Encoded protein: CSAKTGEGGSYNSPLHF.

V usage is TRBV29-1 and J usage is TRBJ2-5; the match to TRBD1 covers 9 bases. The CDR3 contains 13 residues. CDR1 is SQVTM, CDR2 ANQGSEA, per germline. Germline trimming cut 7 bases from V and 5 bases from J; bases unmatched to any gene: 8. The CDR3 bases are TGCAGCGGGGACAGGGTCCGAAGGGAGACCCAGTACTTC. Translated: CSGDRVRRETQYF.

The chain is built from TRBV20-1 and TRBJ2-7; 7 nucleotides match TRBD2. There are 13 residues in the CDR3. The J segment lost 0 bases and the V segment lost 3 bases, leaving 2 bases of the junction unmatched. CDR1 and CDR2 (germline): DFQATT, SNEGSKA (reference sequence). DNA of the CDR3: TGCAGTGCTAGGGCTAGCGGCTCCTACGAGCAGTACTTC. Protein sequence: CSARASGSYEQYF.

As regards this clonotype: Germline is not matched at one junction end, which may reflect a read error. V usage is TRBV6-1 and J usage is TRBJ2-3, with a tentative D call TRBD2 (5 bases). Germline values: CDR1 MNHNS, CDR2 SASEGT. The CDR3 runs 15 residues. The CDR3 region is CASSEGSGPTDTQYF. The CDR3 DNA reads as TGCGCCAGCAGTGAAGGGAGCGGACCCACAGATACGCAGTATTTT.

The CDR3 loop is CATSRAGDRGETQYF. The CDR3 DNA follows: TGTGCCACCAGCAGAGCCGGGGACAGGGGAGAGACCCAGTACTTC. The V call is TRBV15, the J call TRBJ2-5, with 10 positions matching TRBD1. J gave up 4 bases and V 1 base, and 3 bases lay outside the gene matches. The CDR3 sequence is 15 residues long. CDR1 LNHNV and CDR2 YYDKDF come from the germline V gene (reference sequence).

This clonotype was found a few times. The chain uses TRBV29-1 and TRBJ1-4, with D hard to call. The CDR3 extends over 14 amino acids. Trimming cost V 4 bases and J 2 bases, with 11 bases left between them. Germline assignment: CDR1 SQVTM and CDR2 ANQGSEA. The CDR3 here is CSVAVRATNEKLFF. CDR3 DNA sequence: TGCAGCGTTGCAGTGAGAGCTACTAATGAAAAACTGTTTTTT.

The rearrangement joins TRBV7-2 to TRBJ2-7; 7 nucleotides line up with TRBD2. CDR3 length: 16 residues. Germline CDR1 is SGHTA and CDR2 is FQGNSA. Trimming cost V 5 bases and J 5 bases; bases outside gene matches: 15. CDR3 residues: CASSLDVGTTKDEQYF. In DNA form, the CDR3 reads TGTGCCAGCAGCCTAGATGTTGGGACTACCAAGGACGAGCAGTACTTC. Supplemented by reference TRBV7-2 and TRBJ2-7, the full variable domain reads GAGVSQSPSNKVTEKGKDVELRCDPISGHTALYWYRQSLGQGLEFLIYFQGNSAPDKSGLPSDRFSAERTGGSVSTLTIQRTQQEDSAVYLCASSLDVGTTKDEQYFGPGTRLTVT.

This clonotype was picked up a small number of times. The rearrangement links TRBV29-1 to TRBJ2-7, with D unclear. With 6 bases removed from V and 2 bases from J, the gap between germline ends came to 17 bases. The CDR3 is 14 residues long. Germline CDR1 reads SQVTM; CDR2 reads ANQGSEA. CDR3 nucleotide sequence: TGCAGCGTCGCAAGTACGGAGCCCCCCTACGAGCAGTACTTC. Amino acids: CSVASTEPPYEQYF.

The V and J genes are TRBV7-2 and TRBJ1-1, with TRBD1 as a possible D gene (6 bases). V lost 5 bases and J lost 8, with 15 bases in between. Looked up from germline, CDR1 is SGHTA and CDR2 is FQGNSA. The CDR3 extends over 13 amino acids. CDR3 residues: CASSRWDQGEAFF. The CDR3 coding sequence is TGTGCCAGCAGCCGATGGGACCAGGGGGAAGCTTTCTTT.

CDR3 residues: CATSRTISEAFF. For the CDR3, the DNA is TGTGCCACCTCGCGGACAATCTCTGAAGCTTTCTTT. The rearrangement joins TRBV2 to TRBJ1-1, with D maybe TRBD1 (5 bases). The CDR3 runs to 12 residues. Germline V lookup: CDR1 SNHLY, CDR2 FYNNEI. Trimming pared 10 bases from V and 6 bases from J, leaving 15 bases between.

Many counts were recorded for this clonotype. A much larger clone sits a single nucleotide away, making a read error possible. The J gene is TRBJ1-5, the V gene TRBV28, with 8 bases aligning to TRBD1. Germline V gene sequence: CDR1 MDHEN, CDR2 SYDVKM. CDR3 length equals 14 residues. V lost 5 bases to trimming and J lost 5 bases; unmatched junction nucleotides: 5. The CDR3 DNA is TGTGCCAGCAGTCCGGGACAGGAGTATCAGCCCCAGCATTTT. Translation: CASSPGQEYQPQHF.

In this sample, this clonotype turned up many times. This chain connects TRBV6-2 or TRBV6-3 to TRBJ2-7, with a weak D call TRBD1 (6 bases). Trimming took off 0 bases at V and 2 bases at J, with 11 bases between the two ends. CDR1 and CDR2 (germline): MNHEY, SVGEGT. The length of the CDR3 is 15 residues. DNA for the CDR3: TGTGCCAGCAGTTACTCGCTGACAGGAACCTACGAGCAGTACTTC. As protein: CASSYSLTGTYEQYF.